The present TCR beta chain was sequenced within a study of blood T cell repertoires in COVID-19. The count of this clone is one. Trimming at V came to 5 bases and at J to 7 bases, leaving 8 bases not matched to a gene. The CDR3 spans 14 residues. Per the germline V gene, CDR1 is LNHDA and CDR2 is SQIVND (reference sequence). Clones were read by immunoSEQ multiplex PCR, and TCRdb kept only the in-frame ones, dropping some. The sample shows 330,000 or so clones, roughly 87% of them seen only once. V and J are TRBV19 and TRBJ2-7, with 10 bases lining up with TRBD1. The sequencing input was PBMCs or T cells enriched from blood (not recorded which). This sequence originates from a woman aged 25-40 years who had recovered from COVID-19. The CDR3 region has the DNA TGTGCCAGTAGTTTGGGGACAGGGGCTGGGGAGCAGTACTTC. The encoded protein is CASSLGTGAGEQYF.